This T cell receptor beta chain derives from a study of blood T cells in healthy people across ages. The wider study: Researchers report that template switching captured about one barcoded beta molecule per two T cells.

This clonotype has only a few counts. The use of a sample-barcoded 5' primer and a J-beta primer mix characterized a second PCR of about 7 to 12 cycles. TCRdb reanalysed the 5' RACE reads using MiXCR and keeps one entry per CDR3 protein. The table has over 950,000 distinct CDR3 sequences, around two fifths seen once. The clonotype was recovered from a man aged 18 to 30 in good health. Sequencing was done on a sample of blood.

Written as DNA, the CDR3 is TGTGCCAGCAGCACGACGACAGGAAGCTATGGCTACACCTTC. This encodes CASSTTTGSYGYTF. This chain connects TRBV7-2 to TRBJ1-2; perhaps TRBD1 as D (6 bases). This CDR3 comprises 14 residues. CDR1 is SGHTA and CDR2 is FQGNSA in the germline V gene. V dropped 5 bases and J dropped 4 bases, with 14 bases sitting between them.